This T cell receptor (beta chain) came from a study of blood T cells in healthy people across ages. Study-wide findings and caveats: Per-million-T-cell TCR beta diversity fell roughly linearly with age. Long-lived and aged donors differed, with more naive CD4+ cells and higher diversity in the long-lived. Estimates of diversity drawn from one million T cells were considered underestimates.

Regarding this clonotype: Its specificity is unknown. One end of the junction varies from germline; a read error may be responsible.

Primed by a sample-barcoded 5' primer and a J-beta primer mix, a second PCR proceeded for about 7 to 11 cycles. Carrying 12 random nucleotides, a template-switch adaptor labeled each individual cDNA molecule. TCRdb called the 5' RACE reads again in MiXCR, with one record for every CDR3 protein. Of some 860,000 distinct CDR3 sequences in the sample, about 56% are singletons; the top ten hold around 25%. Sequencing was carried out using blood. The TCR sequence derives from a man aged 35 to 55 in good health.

CDR3 sequence (DNA): TGTGCCAGCATCTTAGTGGGTAGCGGGAGCGAGCAGTACTTC. Its translation is CASILVGSGSEQYF. The V call is TRBV7-2, the J call TRBJ2-5; the match to TRBD2 covers 9 bases. The J call is in doubt because the DNA end fits TRBJ2-7 better. This CDR3 is 14 amino acids long. Germline CDR1 is SGHTA and CDR2 is FQGNSA.